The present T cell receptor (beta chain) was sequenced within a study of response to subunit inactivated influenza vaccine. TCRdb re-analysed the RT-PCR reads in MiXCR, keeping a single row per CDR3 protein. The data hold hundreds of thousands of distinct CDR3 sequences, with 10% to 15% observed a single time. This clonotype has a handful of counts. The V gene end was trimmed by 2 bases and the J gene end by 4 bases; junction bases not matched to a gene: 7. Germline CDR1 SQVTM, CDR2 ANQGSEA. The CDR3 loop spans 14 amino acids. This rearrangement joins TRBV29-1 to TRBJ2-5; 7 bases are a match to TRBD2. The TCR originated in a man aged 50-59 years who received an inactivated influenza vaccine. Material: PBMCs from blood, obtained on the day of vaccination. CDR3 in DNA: TGCAGCGTTGAAAGGCGACTAGCCCGAGAGACCCAGTACTTC. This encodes CSVERRLARETQYF. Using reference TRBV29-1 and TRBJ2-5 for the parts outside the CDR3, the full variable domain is SAVISQKPSRDICQRGTSLTIQCQVDSQVTMMFWYRQQPGQSLTLIATANQGSEATYESGFVIDKFPISRPNLTFSTLTVSNMSPEDSSIYLCSVERRLARETQYFGPGTRLLVL.